This TCR beta chain was obtained from a study of cytomegalovirus exposure and HLA in healthy donors. The study's findings and limits: The majority of CMV-associated TCR beta chains were reported as apparently HLA-restricted in a later analysis.

PCR involved 60 Vbeta and 13 Jbeta primers. TCRdb's copy holds only in-frame clones and misses some; the assay was immunoSEQ multiplex PCR. The data contain about 140,000 clones, 60% to 80% of them singletons. Remarks on this clone: Its antigen is as yet unknown.

This CDR3 comprises 13 residues. Germline CDR1 and CDR2: SEHNR and FQNEAQ (reference sequence). Trimming cost V 11 bases and J 0 bases, with 8 bases left between them. The V gene is TRBV7-9, the J gene TRBJ2-6; D not resolved. The sequenced material came from PBMCs. The sequence was collected from a male donor in good health and CMV-seronegative. In nucleotides, the CDR3 is TGTGCCCTGTCGGTCTCTGGGGCCAACGTCCTGACTTTC. Protein sequence: CALSVSGANVLTF.